The 18 T cell receptor beta chains listed next were all sequenced from one sample in a study of blood T cell repertoires in COVID-19. Here immunoSEQ multiplex PCR was the method, and the copy in TCRdb shows in-frame clones only, minus some. This sample has 300,000 to 350,000 clones; approximately 85% occur once, and the top ten carry over 2%. Input material: PBMCs or T cells enriched from blood (not recorded which). These receptors came from a man aged 30 to 39 who had recovered from COVID-19.

The rearrangement links TRBV12-3 or TRBV12-4 to TRBJ1-1; D uncertain. The CDR3 is 13 residues long. Trimming shortened V by 6 bases and J by 0 bases, and 8 bases separated the two germline ends. The CDR3 region is CASRRRLNTEAFF. CDR3 nucleotide sequence: TGTGCCAGCAGACGGAGATTGAACACTGAAGCTTTCTTT.

The chain combines TRBV5-4 with TRBJ2-5; D possibly corresponds to TRBD2 (5 bases). V shed 0 bases and J shed 2 bases, with 11 bases lying between them. The CDR3 totals 15 residues. CDR1 is SGHNT, CDR2 YYREEE, per germline (reference sequence). The CDR3 coding sequence is TGTGCCAGCAGCTTGGGGCTAGCAAAACAAGAGACCCAGTACTTC. Translating gives CASSLGLAKQETQYF.

The V gene is TRBV27, the J gene TRBJ2-7, with 12 bases fitting TRBD1. The CDR3 is 14 amino acids. Germline V lookup: CDR1 MNHEY, CDR2 SMNVEV (reference sequence). V dropped 7 bases and J dropped 4; count of bases not matched to a gene: 5. CDR3 protein: CASKGTGGMYEQYF. Written as DNA, the CDR3 is TGTGCCAGCAAGGGGACAGGGGGCATGTACGAGCAGTACTTC.

The gene calls are TRBV11-2 and TRBJ1-1, with a weak D call TRBD1 (6 bases). This CDR3 comprises 13 residues. Germline CDR1 and CDR2: SGHAT and FQNNGV. V dropped 5 bases and J dropped 11 bases, with 18 bases sitting between them. The chain's CDR3 is CASSRSDRGWAFF. CDR3 coding DNA: TGTGCCAGCAGCCGGTCCGATAGGGGGTGGGCTTTCTTT.

This chain connects TRBV7-9 to TRBJ2-7, with 7 bases lining up with TRBD1. V dropped 1 base and J dropped 2; count of bases not matched to a gene: 5. The germline V gene encodes CDR1 SEHNR and CDR2 FQNEAQ (reference sequence). The CDR3 sequence is 15 residues long. The CDR3 region has the DNA TGTGCCAGCAGCTTAGAAGGGGGCCACCCCTACGAGCAGTACTTC. Translating gives CASSLEGGHPYEQYF.

This chain joins TRBV4-1 and TRBJ1-5; 9 bases agree with TRBD1. V shed 1 base and J 1 base; nucleotides not matched to a gene: 8. Germline CDR1 is MGHRA and CDR2 is YSYEKL. The CDR3 consists of 18 residues. As DNA, the CDR3 is TGCGCCAGCAGCCAAGCCCCCTCCGGGACAGGGAGCAATCAGCCCCAGCATTTT. It encodes CASSQAPSGTGSNQPQHF.

The chain's CDR3 is CASSYKRVNGYTF. In DNA form, the CDR3 reads TGTGCCAGCAGTTACAAGAGGGTTAACGGCTACACCTTC. The V and J genes are TRBV6-2 or TRBV6-3 and TRBJ1-2; unclear D gene. Trimming shortened V by 2 bases and J by 8 bases, and 12 bases separated the two germline ends. CDR3 length equals 13 residues. Germline V gives CDR1 MNHEY, CDR2 SVGEGT.

This chain connects TRBV10-3 to TRBJ2-4; TRBD2 is a possible D gene (6 bases). Germline lookup yields CDR1 ENHRY and CDR2 SYGVKD. The V end lost 4 bases, the J end lost 4 bases, and 11 bases lay between the germline ends. CDR3 size: 14 residues. This CDR3 is CAISASGEKNIQYF. DNA for the CDR3: TGTGCCATCAGTGCCTCGGGGGAAAAAAACATTCAGTACTTC.

Concerning this clone itself: The same CDR3 arises from other DNA sequences in this sample as well. The rearrangement joins TRBV7-2 to TRBJ2-1, with 8 bases lining up with TRBD1. The germline CDR1 and CDR2 sequences are SGHTA and FQGNSA. Losses at the gene ends were 1 base for V and 1 base for J; bases not matched to a gene: 0. This CDR3 has 15 amino acids. The CDR3 spells CASSLGQGSYNEQFF. CDR3 sequence (DNA): TGTGCCAGCAGCTTAGGACAGGGGTCCTACAATGAGCAGTTCTTC.

This clone was seen once. V is TRBV6-5 and J is TRBJ2-7; 7 positions agree with TRBD2. This CDR3 comprises 14 residues. Germline CDR1 is MNHEY and CDR2 is SVGAGI. The ends lost 5 bases at V and 1 base at J; junction bases unmatched: 5. CDR3 residues: CASSMGGTSYEQYF. For the CDR3, the DNA is TGTGCCAGCAGTATGGGGGGGACTTCCTACGAGCAGTACTTC.

This clone came up once. This rearrangement joins TRBV20-1 to TRBJ2-3; D is possibly TRBD1 (5 bases). Trimming removed 3 bases from V and 4 bases from J, with 5 bases in between. CDR1 is DFQATT and CDR2 is SNEGSKA in the germline V gene (reference sequence). The CDR3 runs to 11 residues. CDR3 amino acids: CSARGPDTQYF. The CDR3 coding sequence is TGCAGTGCTAGGGGGCCAGATACGCAGTATTTT.

This clone has a handful of counts. The chain links TRBV7-8 to TRBJ1-6; 7 bases are shared with TRBD1. The germline gives CDR1 SGHVS, CDR2 FQNEAQ. The CDR3 covers 15 residues. The V and J ends lost 4 bases and 7 bases, in that order; junction bases with no gene match: 7. In nucleotides, the CDR3 is TGTGCCAGCAGCTCAACCACAGGGGCCAATTCACCCCTCCACTTT. Encoded protein: CASSSTTGANSPLHF.

The V gene is TRBV4-2, the J gene TRBJ1-3; 8 nucleotides agree with TRBD1. Germline V gene sequence: CDR1 LGHNA, CDR2 YNFKEQ. V lost 0 bases, J lost 3 bases, and 7 bases stayed unmatched. The CDR3 has 17 residues. In DNA, the CDR3 is TGTGCCAGCAGCCAAGAATTGGACAGGGTGATTGGAAACACCATATATTTT. Its translation is CASSQELDRVIGNTIYF.

The chain employs TRBV30 and TRBJ2-3, with D possibly TRBD2 on 5 matching bases. This CDR3 has 13 residues. Germline V gives CDR1 GTSNPN, CDR2 SVGIG (reference sequence). Trimming stripped 0 bases from V and 5 bases from J, with 9 bases between. CDR3 sequence reads: CAWSVLRGDTQYF. The CDR3 nucleotides are TGTGCCTGGAGTGTACTACGGGGAGATACGCAGTATTTT.

This clone was found once. The V call is TRBV21-1, the J call TRBJ1-3. TRBV21-1 is assigned pseudogene status. This CDR3 region has 14 residues. The CDR3 nucleotides read TGTGCCAGCAGCAAAGAGGCGGGCGGAAACACCATATATTTT. It specifies CASSKEAGGNTIYF.

The V call is TRBV21-1, the J call TRBJ2-2; TRBD2, the table's D call, lacks a check against the DNA. TRBV21-1 is a listed pseudogene. This CDR3 spans 17 amino acids. The CDR3 sequence is CASSPGGFSQRAGELFF. CDR3 bases: TGTGCCAGCAGCCCCGGGGGGTTTTCCCAGCGGGCCGGGGAGCTGTTTTTT.

This chain uses TRBV7-9 with TRBJ2-7; TRBD2 agrees at 12 bases. CDR1 is SEHNR and CDR2 is FQNEAQ in the germline V gene (reference sequence). The CDR3 has 15 residues. Losses at the gene ends were 4 bases for V and 8 bases for J; bases not matched to a gene: 9. CDR3 coding DNA: TGTGCCAGCAGCTCTGGACTAGCGGGGACTACCCAGCAGTACTTC. It encodes CASSSGLAGTTQQYF.

The chain joins TRBV5-4 to TRBJ1-1; D is perhaps TRBD1 (6 bases). The CDR3 sequence is 15 residues long. Per germline, CDR1 SGHNT and CDR2 YYREEE (reference sequence). V lost 4 bases to trimming and J lost 5 bases, with 18 bases between them. In nucleotides, the CDR3 is TGTGCCAGCAGCACAGCTAACAGGGACGGAACTGAAGCTTTCTTT. Translation: CASSTANRDGTEAFF.